This entry is about one T cell receptor beta chain. Germline V gene lookup returns CDR1 SGHNT and CDR2 YENEEA. The CDR3 length is 13 residues. Trimming stripped 3 bases from V and 10 bases from J, with 13 bases between. The data derive from a study of shared clonotypes between healthy human individuals. Sorted-subset replicate PCR reactions contained roughly 200 ng DNA, corresponding to 29,000 or so T cell genomes. Per the original methods: ImmunoSEQ only sent back junction sequences with no quality scores, so filtering was done differently. TCRdb's table, derived via immunoSEQ multiplex PCR, lists solely in-frame clones and lacks some. V and J calls plus clone size are reproduced from that table; the DNA served to infer D and trimming. The sample lists about 2.5 million clones; around 93% were seen once.

Material: naive CD4+ T cells from PBMCs. Subset described: CD45RA+ positively selected. The sequence derives from a man between 18 and 29 years old in good health. Some clones in this sample may be carry-over from other donors' samples. The chain combines TRBV11-3 with TRBJ2-1; no reliable D call. The CDR3 region has the DNA TGTGCCAGCAGCTTGGCCTGGGGTTGGGAGCAGTTCTTC. Translating gives CASSLAWGWEQFF.